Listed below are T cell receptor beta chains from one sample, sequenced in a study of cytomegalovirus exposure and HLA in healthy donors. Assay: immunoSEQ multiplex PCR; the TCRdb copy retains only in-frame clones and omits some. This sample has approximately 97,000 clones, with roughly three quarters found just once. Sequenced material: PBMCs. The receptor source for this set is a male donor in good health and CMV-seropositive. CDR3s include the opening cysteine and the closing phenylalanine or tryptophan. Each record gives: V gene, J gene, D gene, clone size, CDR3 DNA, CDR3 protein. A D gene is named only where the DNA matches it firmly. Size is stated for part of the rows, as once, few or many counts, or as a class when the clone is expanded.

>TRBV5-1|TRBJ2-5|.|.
TGCGCCAGCAGCTTACCGGACGTTCCGGGACTTCAAGAGACCCAGTACTTC
CASSLPDVPGLQETQYF
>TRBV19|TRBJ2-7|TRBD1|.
TGTGCCAGTAGTCTGACAGGGGTTTTGACTGGGCAGTACTTC
CASSLTGVLTGQYF
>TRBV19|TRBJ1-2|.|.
TGTGCCAGTAGCCCTTATGACAGGTTTTATGGCTACACCTTC
CASSPYDRFYGYTF
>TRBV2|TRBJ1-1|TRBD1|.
TGTGCCAGCAGGGAGGACAGGGCAGGGGAAGCTTTCTTT
CASREDRAGEAFF
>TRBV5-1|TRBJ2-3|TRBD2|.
TGCGCCAGCAGCTTGGAGTCTAGCGGGGGGGCTGATACGCAGTATTTT
CASSLESSGGADTQYF
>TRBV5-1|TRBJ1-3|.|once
TGCGCCAGCAGCTCGGGGGTTCGGCCCCAAAGCTCTGGAAACACCATATATTTT
CASSSGVRPQSSGNTIYF
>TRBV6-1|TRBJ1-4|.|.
TGTGCCAGCAATGGACAGTTTACAACTAATGAAAAACTGTTTTTT
CASNGQFTTNEKLFF
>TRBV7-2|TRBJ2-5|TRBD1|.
TGTGCCAGCAGCCCGGGGACAGGGGAGACCCAGTACTTC
CASSPGTGETQYF
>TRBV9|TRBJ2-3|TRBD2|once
TGTGCCAGCAGCATCCGGGGGCGGGGGGGCGGTACGCAGTATTTT
CASSIRGRGGGTQYF
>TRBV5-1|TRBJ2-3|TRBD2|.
TGCGCCAGCAGCTATCCTAGCGGGGGGGCGGATACGCAGTATTTT
CASSYPSGGADTQYF
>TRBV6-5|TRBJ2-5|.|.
TGTGCCAGCAGTCCCCCTCCCAGGGGAGGGGAGACCCAGTACTTC
CASSPPPRGGETQYF
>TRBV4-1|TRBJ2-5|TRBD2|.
TGCGCCAGCAGCCAACTCCGGGCGGGACTAGCCCAAGAGACCCAGTACTTC
CASSQLRAGLAQETQYF
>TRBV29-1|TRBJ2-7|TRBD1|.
TGCAGCGTTCGAAGGACAGGGTCCTACGAGCAGTACTTC
CSVRRTGSYEQYF
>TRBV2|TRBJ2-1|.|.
TGTGCCAGCAGTGCTCGCGGGGCCGGCTTTTACAATGAGCAGTTCTTC
CASSARGAGFYNEQFF
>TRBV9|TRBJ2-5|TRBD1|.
TGTGCCAGCAGCGTAGGGGACAGAGAGACCCAGTACTTC
CASSVGDRETQYF
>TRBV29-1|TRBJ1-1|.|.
TGCAGCGTTGAAGCCCTGCGGGTGGGAGCTGAAGCTTTCTTT
CSVEALRVGAEAFF
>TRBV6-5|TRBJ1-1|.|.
TGTGCCAGCAGTTCGGGTCGGAACACTGAAGCTTTCTTT
CASSSGRNTEAFF
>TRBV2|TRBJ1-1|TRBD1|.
TGTGCCAGCTTCCCGGGACAGGGGGCTAACACTGAAGCTTTCTTT
CASFPGQGANTEAFF
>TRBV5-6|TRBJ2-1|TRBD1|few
TGTGCCAGCAGAAAGACAGGGGGCAGGAATGAGCAGTTCTTC
CASRKTGGRNEQFF
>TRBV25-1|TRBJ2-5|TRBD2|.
TGTGCCAGCAGTGAAAGGGGACTAAAAGAGACCCAGTACTTC
CASSERGLKETQYF
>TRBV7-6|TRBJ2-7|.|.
TGTGCCAGCAGCTTAGCCTTGGGGAGTGGCTCCTACGAGCAGTACTTC
CASSLALGSGSYEQYF
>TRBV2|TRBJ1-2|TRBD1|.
TGTGCCAGCAGTCTCGACAGGGGAAAGTCTATGAACTATGGCTACACCTTC
CASSLDRGKSMNYGYTF
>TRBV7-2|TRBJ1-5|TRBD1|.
TGTGCCAGCAGCTTGACAGGGAGCAATCAGCCCCAGCATTTT
CASSLTGSNQPQHF
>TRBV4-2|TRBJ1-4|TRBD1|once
TGTGCCAGCAGCCAAACAGACAGGGCTGCAACTAATGAAAAACTGTTTTTT
CASSQTDRAATNEKLFF
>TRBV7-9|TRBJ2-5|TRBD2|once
TGTGCCAGCAGCTCACTAGCGGGCTCGCAAGAGACCCAGTACTTC
CASSSLAGSQETQYF
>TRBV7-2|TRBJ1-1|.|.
TGTGCCAGCAGCTTAGACGGCGGCGTCATGAACACTGAAGCTTTCTTT
CASSLDGGVMNTEAFF
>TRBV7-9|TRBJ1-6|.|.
TGTGCCAGCAGCTTCCCTCCGGGACAAAATAATTCACCCCTCCACTTT
CASSFPPGQNNSPLHF
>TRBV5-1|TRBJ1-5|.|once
TGCGCCAGCAGCTTGGGGCAGGCCAACAATCAGCCCCAGCATTTT
CASSLGQANNQPQHF
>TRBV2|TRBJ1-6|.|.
TGTGCCAGCAGTGAGTCTTTTCCGGATTCACCCCTCCACTTT
CASSESFPDSPLHF
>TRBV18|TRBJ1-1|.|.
TGTGCCAGCTCACCAGCAGGGAACACTGAAGCTTTCTTT
CASSPAGNTEAFF
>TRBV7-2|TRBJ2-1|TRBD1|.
TGTGCCAGCAGCTCGCACAGGGGCCTCCACAATGAGCAGTTCTTC
CASSSHRGLHNEQFF
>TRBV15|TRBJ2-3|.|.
TGTGCCACCAGCAGCCCGACAGGTCTGCCTAGAGATACGCAGTATTTT
CATSSPTGLPRDTQYF
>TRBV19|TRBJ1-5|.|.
TGTGCCAGTACGAGGGGTAGGGGAGGTTTTCAGCCCCAGCATTTT
CASTRGRGGFQPQHF
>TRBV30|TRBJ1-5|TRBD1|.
TGTGCCTGGAGTAGGGGGGACAGGGATAGTCAGCCCCAGCATTTT
CAWSRGDRDSQPQHF
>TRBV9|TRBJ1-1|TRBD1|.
TGTGCCAGCAGCGTTGGACAGGGGAGGGGCGCTGAAGCTTTCTTT
CASSVGQGRGAEAFF
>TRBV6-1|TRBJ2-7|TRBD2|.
TGTGCCAGCAGAGAAGCGGGGGGTGTCTCCTACGAGCAGTACTTC
CASREAGGVSYEQYF
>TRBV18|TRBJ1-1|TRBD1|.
TGTGCCAGCTCACCACCGGTTACAGGGGCGAACACTGAAGCTTTCTTT
CASSPPVTGANTEAFF
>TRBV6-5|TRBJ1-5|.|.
TGTGCCAGCGCGAGGGTGGGGGGGCATCAGCCCCAGCATTTT
CASARVGGHQPQHF
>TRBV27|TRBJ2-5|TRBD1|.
TGTGCCAGCAGTTTACAGGGGGTTTACCAAGAGACCCAGTACTTC
CASSLQGVYQETQYF
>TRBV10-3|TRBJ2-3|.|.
TGTGCCATAGATCGGGGGTCGCGGGGCACAGATACGCAGTATTTT
CAIDRGSRGTDTQYF
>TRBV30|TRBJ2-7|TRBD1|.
TGTGCCTGGAAAAGGGGGACAGGGGCCTACGAGCAGTACTTC
CAWKRGTGAYEQYF
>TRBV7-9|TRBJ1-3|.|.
TGTTCCAGCAGCTTAGTCCCTTATAGCTCTGGAAACACCATATATTTT
CSSSLVPYSSGNTIYF
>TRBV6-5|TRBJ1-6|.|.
TGTGCCAGCAGTTCCTTCGATATGCTCAGAAATTCACCCCTCCACTTT
CASSSFDMLRNSPLHF
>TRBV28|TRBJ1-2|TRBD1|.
TGTGCCAGCAGAGGACAGGGGGCGCAGGGTGGCTACACCTTC
CASRGQGAQGGYTF
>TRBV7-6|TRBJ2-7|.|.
TGTGCCAGCAGCTTAAATACCGGTGTGATTAACGAGCAGTACTTC
CASSLNTGVINEQYF
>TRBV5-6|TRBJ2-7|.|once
TGTGCCAGCAGCTTGGCCACAGGATCCTTGGAGCAGTACTTC
CASSLATGSLEQYF
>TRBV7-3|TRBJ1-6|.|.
TGTGCCAGCAGCATCGACACCTCCCTTAATTCACCCCTCCACTTT
CASSIDTSLNSPLHF
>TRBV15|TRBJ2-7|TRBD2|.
TGTGCCACCAGCAGAGAATCTCTTTGGACTAGCGGGGGCCCCTACGAGCAGTACTTC
CATSRESLWTSGGPYEQYF
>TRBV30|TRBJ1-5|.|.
TGTGCCTGGAGTGTAGGAGGTGGCAATCAGCCCCAGCATTTT
CAWSVGGGNQPQHF
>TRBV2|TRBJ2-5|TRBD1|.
TGTGCCAGCAGTAGACCTCAGGGGGCTCAAGAGACCCAGTACTTC
CASSRPQGAQETQYF
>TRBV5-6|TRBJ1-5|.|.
TGTGCCAGCAGCTTGACGGGGAATCAGCCCCAGCATTTT
CASSLTGNQPQHF
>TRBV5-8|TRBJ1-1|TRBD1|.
TGTGCCAGCAGGTCGACAGGGGGGAACACTGAAGCTTTCTTT
CASRSTGGNTEAFF
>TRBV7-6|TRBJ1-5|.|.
TGTGCCAGCAGCTTAGGAGGAGAGGTTAGTCAGCCCCAGCATTTT
CASSLGGEVSQPQHF
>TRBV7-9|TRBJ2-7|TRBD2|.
TGTGCCAGCAGCCCAGGACTAGCGGGGGACTCCTACGAGCAGTACTTC
CASSPGLAGDSYEQYF
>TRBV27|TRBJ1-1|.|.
TGTGCCAGCAGTTACAGGGTGTCCACTGAAGCTTTCTTT
CASSYRVSTEAFF
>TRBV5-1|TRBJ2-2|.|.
TGCGCCAGCAGCTTGATGGGGCGCGGGAACACCGGGGAGCTGTTTTTT
CASSLMGRGNTGELFF
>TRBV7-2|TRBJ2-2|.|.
TGTGCCAGCAGCTTATTGTTCGGGGCGAACACCGGGGAGCTGTTTTTT
CASSLLFGANTGELFF
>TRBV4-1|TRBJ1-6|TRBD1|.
TGCGCCAGCAGCCCCGACAGGGCGTCCTATAATTCACCCCTCCACTTT
CASSPDRASYNSPLHF
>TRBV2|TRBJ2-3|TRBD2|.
TGTGCCAGCAGTGTCGGGAGCGGGGGGGGAGATACGCAGTATTTT
CASSVGSGGGDTQYF